This TCR beta chain was observed in a study of cytomegalovirus exposure and HLA in healthy donors. The CDR3 has 12 residues. The germline gives CDR1 MNHEY, CDR2 SVGAGI. Trimming cost V 11 bases and J 0 bases, with 11 bases left between them. With 60 Vbeta and 13 Jbeta primers, the PCR was carried out. Here immunoSEQ multiplex PCR was the method, and the copy in TCRdb shows in-frame clones only, minus some. The sample lists over 75,000 clones, around nine tenths occurring once. The chain combines TRBV6-5 with TRBJ2-7; D call uncertain. Sequencing was done on a sample of PBMCs. This sequence was found in a man younger than 40 in good health and CMV-seropositive. This chain's CDR3 is CAAGELSYEQYF. The DNA of the CDR3 is TGTGCCGCTGGTGAACTCTCCTACGAGCAGTACTTC.